The subject of this entry is one TCR beta chain. PCR employed 60 Vbeta and 13 Jbeta primers. Some clones are missing from TCRdb's copy, which holds only in-frame ones; the method was immunoSEQ multiplex PCR. This sample has about 200,000 clones, with about 79% found just once. The source of the sample is a study of cytomegalovirus exposure and HLA in healthy donors. The CDR3 is made up of 17 amino acids. Looked up from germline, CDR1 is SGHDT and CDR2 is YYEEEE. Trimming removed 1 base from V and 3 bases from J; junction bases left unmatched: 12. This clonotype was obtained from a boy between 2 and 15 years old in good health and CMV-seronegative. The sample consisted of PBMCs. V is TRBV5-6 and J is TRBJ1-1, with TRBD1 identical over 7 bases. CDR3 sequence: CASSLRYYRGLDTEAFF. CDR3 sequence (DNA): TGTGCCAGCAGCTTGAGGTACTACAGGGGTCTGGACACTGAAGCTTTCTTT.